Listed below are T cell receptor beta chains from one sample, sequenced in a study of CD8+ T cells in alopecia areata. Produced via immunoSEQ multiplex PCR; TCRdb's table is partial and in-frame only. Here the sample spans roughly 150,000 clones, roughly 52% being singletons. Material: CD8+ T cells sorted from blood, obtained at week 4, from a patient treated with tofacitinib. All receptors derive from a human donor with alopecia areata. Each CDR3 is given with its conserved first and last residue. Fields, in order: clone size, D gene, V gene, J gene, CDR3 protein, CDR3 DNA. D genes are given only for firm matches. Clone size appears in some rows only: once, few, many, or a class for an expanded clone.

>few|TRBD1|TRBV6-6|TRBJ2-2
CASSPTGEIGGELFF
TGTGCCAGCAGTCCGACAGGGGAGATTGGCGGGGAGCTGTTTTTT
>.|.|TRBV4-3|TRBJ2-6
CASSQDPGRFSGANVLTF
TGCGCCAGCAGCCAAGATCCCGGACGGTTCTCTGGGGCCAACGTCCTGACTTTC
>.|.|TRBV15|TRBJ1-1
CATSSRWGTEAFF
TGTGCCACCAGCAGCCGGTGGGGCACTGAAGCTTTCTTT
>.|.|TRBV13|TRBJ2-1
CASSLRVSYNEQFF
TGTGCCAGCAGCTTAAGGGTCAGTTACAATGAGCAGTTCTTC
>.|TRBD1|TRBV30|TRBJ1-2
CAWSPQGNYGYTF
TGTGCCTGGAGTCCACAGGGGAACTATGGCTACACCTTC
>.|.|TRBV10-3|TRBJ1-5
CAISAAAGDQPQHF
TGTGCCATCAGTGCGGCAGCGGGCGATCAGCCCCAGCATTTT
>.|.|TRBV18|TRBJ1-1
CASSPPPQGYTEAFF
TGTGCCAGCAGTCCTCCCCCCCAGGGTTACACTGAAGCTTTCTTT
>.|.|TRBV7-9|TRBJ2-5
CASSLDPGETQYF
TGTGCCAGCAGCCTTGATCCGGGGGAGACCCAGTACTTC
>few|.|TRBV10-3|TRBJ2-5
CAISESFETQYF
TGTGCCATCAGTGAGTCTTTCGAGACCCAGTACTTC
>few|.|TRBV5-6|TRBJ1-1
CASSPDKNTEAFF
TGTGCCAGCAGTCCGGACAAGAACACTGAAGCTTTCTTT
>few|.|TRBV5-1|TRBJ2-3
CASSFEVGDTQYF
TGCGCCAGCAGCTTCGAGGTTGGAGATACGCAGTATTTT
>.|.|TRBV6-6|TRBJ1-2
CASSYQKVGFYGYTF
TGTGCCAGCAGTTACCAGAAGGTGGGATTCTATGGCTACACCTTC
>few|TRBD1|TRBV7-8|TRBJ2-2
CASSPVGTANTGELFF
TGTGCCAGCAGCCCCGTGGGGACAGCGAACACCGGGGAGCTGTTTTTT
>few|.|TRBV7-9|TRBJ2-3
CASDPPPPRSADTQYF
TGTGCCAGCGATCCCCCTCCCCCAAGGAGCGCAGATACGCAGTATTTT
>.|.|TRBV29-1|TRBJ1-2
CSVRTIYGYTF
TGCAGCGTTAGGACAATCTATGGCTACACCTTC
>few|TRBD1|TRBV29-1|TRBJ2-7
CSVGPRGSYEQYF
TGCAGCGTTGGCCCCAGGGGGTCCTACGAGCAGTACTTC
>few|.|TRBV7-9|TRBJ1-1
CASSPPRGKNTEAFF
TGTGCCAGCAGCCCCCCCCGAGGGAAGAACACTGAAGCTTTCTTT
>.|.|TRBV29-1|TRBJ1-1
CSALGSSVTNTEAFF
TGCAGCGCATTGGGATCCTCCGTCACAAACACTGAAGCTTTCTTT
>few|.|TRBV29-1|TRBJ2-7
CSVETGAYEQYF
TGCAGCGTTGAGACAGGAGCCTACGAGCAGTACTTC
>.|.|TRBV6-5|TRBJ2-7
CASSYSPYEQYF
TGTGCCAGCAGTTACAGCCCCTACGAGCAGTACTTC
>.|.|TRBV30|TRBJ2-7
CAWSRAVGYEQYF
TGTGCCTGGAGTCGAGCGGTAGGCTACGAGCAGTACTTC
>.|.|TRBV13|TRBJ1-2
CASSLRGTWEGYTF
TGTGCCAGCAGCTTACGGGGGACGTGGGAGGGCTACACCTTC
>few|.|TRBV25-1|TRBJ1-2
CATHIGGKGYTF
TGTGCCACCCACATCGGGGGCAAGGGCTACACCTTC